This TCR beta chain was sequenced during a study of blood T cell repertoires in COVID-19. Study in general: Sites in the United States, Italy and Spain provided acute and convalescent COVID-19 samples. T cells, B-cell-depleted T cells, or PBMCs supplied cDNA or gDNA.

Germline V CDR1 and CDR2: SGHRS, YFSETQ. The V end lost 4 bases, the J end lost 1 base, and 2 bases lay between the germline ends. This CDR3 is 11 amino acids long. Authors' data handling: Reference gene primer amplification yielded estimated nucleated cell counts. TCRdb keeps only in-frame clones here, not all; method: immunoSEQ multiplex PCR. V and J calls and clone size are as listed in that table; D and trimming were resolved from the DNA. The data hold under 250,000 clones, with roughly four fifths observed a single time. Sequencing was done on a sample of peripheral blood. The receptor was derived from a woman in her 70s with acute or convalescent COVID-19. The rearrangement joins TRBV5-1 to TRBJ2-5; D is unclear. The CDR3 DNA reads TGCGCCAGCAGCCTCCAAGAGACCCAGTACTTC. Protein product: CASSLQETQYF.